Presented here are 32 T cell receptor beta chains from one specimen sequenced in a study of technical replicates of blood from several donors. This table comes from immunoSEQ multiplex PCR, and its TCRdb copy is limited to in-frame clones, with some not included. This table holds tens of thousands of clones, about 92% found once. Sequences were obtained from T cells isolated from PBMCs. The receptors shown here come from a human donor in good health.

The chain employs TRBV5-1 and TRBJ1-4, with D hard to call. Germline V CDR1 and CDR2: SGHRS, YFSETQ. The germline V and J ends were trimmed by 2 bases and 0 bases, with 8 bases remaining between them. CDR3 length: 15 residues. CDR3 sequence (DNA): TGCGCCAGCAGCTTTCAGAATGCAACTAATGAAAAACTGTTTTTT. It is translated as CASSFQNATNEKLFF.

The CDR3 coding sequence is TGTGCCAGCAGCCAAGCGGAAGGGGGGGGTGGCTACACCTTC. Translation gives CASSQAEGGGGYTF. This chain joins TRBV4-2 and TRBJ1-2, with D perhaps matching TRBD1 (6 bases). The germline gives CDR1 LGHNA, CDR2 YNFKEQ. CDR3 size: 14 residues. Trimming shortened V by 1 base and J by 7 bases, and 13 bases separated the two germline ends.

This chain joins TRBV29-1 and TRBJ2-2; 9 bases are shared with TRBD2. V gave up 7 bases and J gave up 1 base; unmatched junction bases: 4. CDR3 length equals 14 residues. CDR1 is SQVTM, CDR2 ANQGSEA, per germline. In nucleotides, the CDR3 is TGCAGCGCCCGCGGGGGGGAGAACACCGGGGAGCTGTTTTTT. It encodes CSARGGENTGELFF.

The chain joins TRBV6-1 to TRBJ2-5; 7 bases match TRBD1. The CDR3 has 13 amino acids. Germline V gene data show CDR1 as MNHNS and CDR2 as SASEGT. After removal of 3 bases from V and 7 bases from J, the junction contained 5 bases not matched to a gene. The CDR3 sequence: CASSDDRVGTQYF. The CDR3 nucleotides are TGTGCCAGCAGTGACGACAGGGTCGGGACCCAGTACTTC.

The genes are TRBV4-1 and TRBJ1-5; a possible D gene is TRBD1 (5 bases). Trimming shortened V by 1 base and J by 7 bases, and 14 bases separated the two germline ends. The CDR3 extends over 15 amino acids. From germline, CDR1 is MGHRA and CDR2 YSYEKL. The CDR3 loop reads CASSQVGQGNQPQHF. The CDR3 DNA follows: TGCGCCAGCAGCCAAGTTGGGCAGGGAAACCAGCCCCAGCATTTT.

This chain uses TRBV6-1 with TRBJ2-5; possibly TRBD2 for D (6 bases). The CDR3 spans 12 residues. Trimming removed 8 bases at V and 5 bases at J, with 12 bases between. Germline V gene data show CDR1 as MNHNS and CDR2 as SASEGT. CDR3 DNA: TGTGCCAGCCAGCTAGCGTGGGAGACCCAGTACTTC. Translated, it gives CASQLAWETQYF.

This clone has more than one count but fewer than ten. V and J are TRBV4-1 and TRBJ1-1, with 9 bases that match TRBD1. Losses at the gene ends were 1 base for V and 10 bases for J; bases not matched to a gene: 10. This CDR3 contains 15 residues. Germline CDR1 reads MGHRA; CDR2 reads YSYEKL. CDR3 bases: TGCGCCAGCAGCCAAGTTCCGGGACAGGGTTCGGGAGCTTTCTTT. It yields the protein CASSQVPGQGSGAFF.

V usage is TRBV7-9 and J usage is TRBJ1-1; 8 bases are a match to TRBD1. The length of the CDR3 is 13 residues. The junction had 5 bases not matched to a gene; V was cut back by 3 bases and J by 8 bases. Germline V gives CDR1 SEHNR, CDR2 FQNEAQ (reference sequence). CDR3 nucleotides: TGTGCCAGCAGCTTGGTTGGACAGGGAGAAGCTTTCTTT. Protein: CASSLVGQGEAFF.

This chain links TRBV6-5 with TRBJ1-1; TRBD1 matches at 7 bases. The V and J ends lost 6 bases and 4 bases, in that order; junction bases with no gene match: 5. CDR1 and CDR2 from the germline V gene are MNHEY and SVGAGI. The CDR3 sequence is 13 residues long. The CDR3, as DNA: TGTGCCAGCAGCAGGGGGGCGGTCACTGAAGCTTTCTTT. Its protein is CASSRGAVTEAFF.

V is TRBV6-6 and J is TRBJ1-1; no clear D gene. This CDR3 is built from 16 residues. CDR1 and CDR2 (germline): MNHNY, SVGAGI (reference sequence). V was pared by 5 bases and J by 5 bases, with 21 bases between. The CDR3 here is CASSLRPGSVGTEAFF. The CDR3 region has the DNA TGTGCCAGCAGTCTCCGCCCTGGGAGCGTGGGGACTGAAGCTTTCTTT.

The sample holds one count of this clone. The chain employs TRBV15 and TRBJ2-7; 7 bases match TRBD2. V shed 1 base and J 2 bases; nucleotides not matched to a gene: 8. Germline assignment: CDR1 LNHNV and CDR2 YYDKDF (reference sequence). This CDR3 has 16 residues. CDR3 loop: CATSRGRGGGPYEQYF. The CDR3 DNA reads as TGTGCCACCAGCAGAGGGAGAGGCGGGGGACCCTACGAGCAGTACTTC.

The chain employs TRBV30 and TRBJ2-7; weak D call: TRBD2 (5 bases). The germline V gene encodes CDR1 GTSNPN and CDR2 SVGIG (reference sequence). The ends were cut back, 3 bases at V and 0 bases at J, with 12 bases in the middle. The CDR3 spans 14 residues. CDR3 region: CAWRSGYFSYEQYF. CDR3 nucleotides: TGTGCCTGGAGGAGCGGATACTTCTCCTACGAGCAGTACTTC.

The chain links TRBV7-9 to TRBJ2-7, with D unresolved. The CDR3 loop spans 14 amino acids. The germline V and J ends were trimmed by 5 bases and 4 bases, with 15 bases remaining between them. The germline CDR1 and CDR2 sequences are SEHNR and FQNEAQ (reference sequence). CDR3 nucleotides: TGTGCCAGCAGCCTCCCTAGGAAGTCGTACGAGCAGTACTTC. Residues: CASSLPRKSYEQYF. The full variable domain, its missing parts supplied by reference TRBV7-9 and TRBJ2-7, is DTGVSQNPRHKITKRGQNVTFRCDPISEHNRLYWYRQTLGQGPEFLTYFQNEAQLEKSRLLSDRFSAERPKGSFSTLEIQRTEQGDSAMYLCASSLPRKSYEQYFGPGTRLTVT.

V is TRBV7-9 and J is TRBJ2-6; TRBD2 agrees at 11 bases. Germline CDR1 is SEHNR and CDR2 is FQNEAQ (reference sequence). Germline trimming cut 11 bases from V and 0 bases from J; bases unmatched to any gene: 9. This CDR3 has 17 residues. The CDR3 sequence is CALGTSGVNSGANVLTF. CDR3 DNA: TGTGCCCTGGGGACTAGCGGAGTGAACTCTGGGGCCAACGTCCTGACTTTC. The variable domain in full, completed from reference TRBV7-9 and TRBJ2-6, reads DTGVSQNPRHKITKRGQNVTFRCDPISEHNRLYWYRQTLGQGPEFLTYFQNEAQLEKSRLLSDRFSAERPKGSFSTLEIQRTEQGDSAMYLCALGTSGVNSGANVLTFGAGSRLTVL.

This rearrangement joins TRBV27 to TRBJ2-2; 10 bases map to TRBD1. The V segment lost 6 bases and the J segment 2 bases; nucleotides outside the gene matches: 6. This CDR3 is built from 16 residues. Germline assignment: CDR1 MNHEY and CDR2 SMNVEV (reference sequence). As DNA, the CDR3 is TGTGCCAGCAGAAGACGGGACAGGGGCAACACCGGGGAGCTGTTTTTT. It codes for CASRRRDRGNTGELFF.

This clone was seen a handful of times. The chain is built from TRBV9 and TRBJ2-5; no definite D call. Germline V gene data show CDR1 as SGDLS and CDR2 as YYNGEE. Trimming took 1 base from V and 5 from J, leaving 9 bases between them. The CDR3 has 13 amino acids. The CDR3 protein is CASSVTPGETQYF. In DNA, the CDR3 is TGTGCCAGCAGCGTAACTCCCGGGGAGACCCAGTACTTC.

V gene TRBV5-4 combines with J gene TRBJ2-7; TRBD1 is a possible D gene (5 bases). V was trimmed by 3 bases and J by 6 bases, leaving 16 bases between them. Germline V gene lookup returns CDR1 SGHNT and CDR2 YYREEE (reference sequence). The CDR3 contains 14 residues. The CDR3 loop reads CASSSLAGNREQYF. Written as DNA, the CDR3 is TGTGCCAGCAGCTCGCTCGCAGGGAACCGCGAGCAGTACTTC.

This chain uses TRBV2 with TRBJ2-3; 9 bases fit TRBD2. Germline V CDR1 and CDR2: SNHLY, FYNNEI. The CDR3 has 14 amino acids. The V gene end was trimmed by 6 bases and the J gene end by 6 bases; junction bases not matched to a gene: 7. DNA of the CDR3: TGTGCCAGCAGCCCAGCGGGGGGAGCGGATACGCAGTATTTT. Translating it yields CASSPAGGADTQYF.

The J gene is TRBJ1-2, the V gene TRBV14, with TRBD1 matching 9 bases. This CDR3 has 15 amino acids. Germline CDR1 SGHDN, CDR2 FVKESK. Trimming at V came to 4 bases and at J to 7 bases, leaving 10 bases not matched to a gene. The CDR3 here is CASSPQGARVGGYTF. In nucleotides, the CDR3 is TGTGCCAGCAGCCCACAGGGGGCTCGGGTAGGTGGCTACACCTTC.

The CDR3 DNA reads as TGTGCCAGCAGCCAAGATGTACCTTCGGGACAGTCCTATGGCTACACCTTC. Its protein product is CASSQDVPSGQSYGYTF. This rearrangement joins TRBV14 to TRBJ1-2, with TRBD1 matching over 7 bases. Trimming at V came to 0 bases and at J to 4 bases, leaving 11 bases not matched to a gene. Germline V gene sequence: CDR1 SGHDN, CDR2 FVKESK. The CDR3 is 17 residues long. Combining the CDR3 with reference TRBV14 and TRBJ1-2 gives the whole variable domain EAGVTQFPSHSVIEKGQTVTLRCDPISGHDNLYWYRRVMGKEIKFLLHFVKESKQDESGMPNNRFLAERTGGTYSTLKVQPAELEDSGVYFCASSQDVPSGQSYGYTFGSGTRLTVV.

The chain has TRBV27 and TRBJ2-3, with D possibly TRBD1 on 5 matching bases. Germline V lookup: CDR1 MNHEY, CDR2 SMNVEV (reference sequence). CDR3 size: 14 residues. V gave up 2 bases and J gave up 3 bases, with 9 bases separating them. The CDR3 here is CASSLGQGTDTQYF. Written as DNA, the CDR3 is TGTGCCAGCAGTTTAGGGCAGGGAACAGATACGCAGTATTTT.

There are a few counts of this clone. This chain joins TRBV6-5 and TRBJ2-1; the match to TRBD2 covers 10 bases. The V gene's germline CDR1 is MNHEY and CDR2 SVGAGI. The CDR3 spans 13 residues. V trimming: 6 bases; J trimming: 5 bases; junction bases outside the gene matches: 1. The CDR3 sequence is CASRGLADNEQFF. Written as DNA, the CDR3 is TGTGCCAGCAGAGGACTAGCGGACAATGAGCAGTTCTTC.

The V gene is TRBV30, the J gene TRBJ2-6, with D possibly being TRBD2 (6 bases). The germline CDR1 and CDR2 sequences are GTSNPN and SVGIG (reference sequence). The CDR3 has 16 residues. Trimming removed 0 bases at V and 1 base at J, with 10 bases between. The CDR3 here is CAWSVLGLSGANVLTF. CDR3 DNA sequence: TGTGCCTGGAGTGTACTCGGACTATCTGGGGCCAACGTCCTGACTTTC.

The chain employs TRBV19 and TRBJ2-7, with unresolved D. The CDR3 is made up of 14 amino acids. V was shortened by 3 bases and J by 0 bases, with 9 bases between the two germline ends. The germline V gene encodes CDR1 LNHDA and CDR2 SQIVND (reference sequence). Here the CDR3 reads CASSIFASSYEQYF. CDR3 nucleotides: TGTGCCAGTAGTATTTTCGCGTCCTCCTACGAGCAGTACTTC.

This clone was observed a few times. This rearrangement joins TRBV19 to TRBJ1-2; D gene uncertain. Trimming pared 8 bases from V and 7 bases from J, leaving 11 bases between. The CDR3 runs to 11 residues. Germline V gene sequence: CDR1 LNHDA, CDR2 SQIVND (reference sequence). The CDR3 here is CASLGAGGYTF. The CDR3, as DNA: TGTGCCAGTCTAGGCGCCGGTGGCTACACCTTC.

CDR3 amino acids: CASSLKGREQYF. In nucleotides, the CDR3 is TGTGCCAGCAGTTTAAAGGGGCGCGAGCAGTACTTC. The chain combines TRBV28 with TRBJ2-7, with a possible D match to TRBD1 (5 bases). With 2 bases removed from V and 6 bases from J, the gap between germline ends came to 8 bases. The CDR3 is 12 residues long. Germline lookup yields CDR1 MDHEN and CDR2 SYDVKM.

The rearrangement links TRBV6-5 to TRBJ2-5, with TRBD1 matching over 7 bases. CDR3 length equals 15 residues. V lost 7 bases, J lost 5 bases, and 13 bases stayed unmatched. Germline values: CDR1 MNHEY, CDR2 SVGAGI. CDR3 sequence reads: CASIPSRGSGETQYF. CDR3 in DNA: TGTGCCAGCATTCCCTCCAGGGGGTCAGGGGAGACCCAGTACTTC.

The chain combines TRBV7-8 with TRBJ2-2; the match to TRBD1 covers 7 bases. The CDR3 loop spans 15 amino acids. CDR1 SGHVS and CDR2 FQNEAQ come from the germline V gene. V lost 5 bases, J lost 5 bases, and 8 bases stayed unmatched. The CDR3 loop reads CASSQDRVGTGELFF. The CDR3 bases are TGTGCCAGCAGCCAAGACAGGGTAGGAACCGGGGAGCTGTTTTTT.

The chain has TRBV18 and TRBJ1-4; 7 nucleotides line up with TRBD1. Germline loops: CDR1 KGHSH, CDR2 LQKENI. This CDR3 is 15 amino acids long. V lost 5 bases and J lost 7; bases outside the gene matches: 10. CDR3 residues: CASSSTQGRSEKLFF. In DNA form, the CDR3 reads TGTGCCAGCTCATCAACACAGGGGCGTAGTGAAAAACTGTTTTTT. Drawing the rest from reference TRBV18 and TRBJ1-4, the complete variable domain is NAGVMQNPRHLVRRRGQEARLRCSPMKGHSHVYWYRQLPEEGLKFMVYLQKENIIDESGMPKERFSAEFPKEGPSILRIQQVVRGDSAAYFCASSSTQGRSEKLFFGSGTQLSVL.

The rearrangement uses TRBV29-1 and TRBJ2-3; perhaps TRBD1 as D (6 bases). The V gene lost 6 bases and the J gene lost 5 bases, with 30 bases spanning the gap. From germline, CDR1 is SQVTM and CDR2 ANQGSEA. The CDR3 sequence is 18 residues long. In DNA form, the CDR3 reads TGCAGCGTCAACTGGGGGCCTATGGGACGCAGGACAAAAGATACGCAGTATTTT. Translating gives CSVNWGPMGRRTKDTQYF.

This rearrangement joins TRBV10-3 to TRBJ2-1; 8 bases are a match to TRBD2. Looked up from germline, CDR1 is ENHRY and CDR2 is SYGVKD. The CDR3 runs to 15 residues. With 0 bases clipped from V and 9 bases from J, the junction kept 7 bases outside the gene matches. The CDR3 sequence: CAISESTGLAGEQFF. The CDR3, as DNA: TGTGCCATCAGTGAGTCGACAGGACTAGCAGGTGAGCAGTTCTTC.

This sequence joins TRBV7-8 and TRBJ1-1; TRBD1 matches 8 bases. The CDR3 is 15 amino acids. The ends lost 5 bases at V and 0 bases at J; junction bases unmatched: 5. Germline lookup yields CDR1 SGHVS and CDR2 FQNEAQ. This chain's CDR3 is CASSRYRGVNTEAFF. The CDR3 DNA reads TGTGCCAGCAGCCGATACAGGGGGGTGAACACTGAAGCTTTCTTT.